Presented here are 2 T cell receptor beta chains from one specimen sequenced in a study of shared clonotypes between healthy human individuals. The naive CD8 fraction comprised CD45RO-negative cells positively selected for CCR7 and excluded terminally differentiated effector memory CD45RA+ cells. The data were produced by immunoSEQ multiplex PCR, yet TCRdb's version contains in-frame clones alone and is incomplete. This table holds about 2.1 million clones, roughly 95% found once. Sample: naive CD8+ T cells from PBMCs. Receptors were obtained from a man in his late teens or twenties in good health. Some clones in this sample may be carry-over from other donors' samples.

For this clone: The same CDR3 can be traced to other DNA sequences in this sample. The chain joins TRBV28 to TRBJ2-2; D gene ambiguous. The ends were cut back, 2 bases at V and 4 bases at J, with 8 bases in the middle. In germline, CDR1 is MDHEN, CDR2 SYDVKM. The CDR3 is 14 amino acids. In DNA, the CDR3 is TGTGCCAGCAGTTTAGTCGGCAGCACCGGGGAGCTGTTTTTT. It encodes CASSLVGSTGELFF.

The chain uses TRBV19 and TRBJ2-7; tentatively, D is TRBD2 (6 bases). Between the trimmed V and J ends, which lost 5 bases and 5 bases, there was a span of 16 bases. Germline values: CDR1 LNHDA, CDR2 SQIVND (reference sequence). The CDR3 has 14 residues. The CDR3 spells CASSGGHWEDEQYF. The CDR3 DNA is TGTGCCAGTAGTGGCGGCCATTGGGAGGACGAGCAGTACTTC. Full variable domain (remainder filled in from reference TRBV19 and TRBJ2-7): DGGITQSPKYLFRKEGQNVTLSCEQNLNHDAMYWYRQDPGQGLRLIYYSQIVNDFQKGDIAEGYSVSREKKESFPLTVTSAQKNPTAFYLCASSGGHWEDEQYFGPGTRLTVT.